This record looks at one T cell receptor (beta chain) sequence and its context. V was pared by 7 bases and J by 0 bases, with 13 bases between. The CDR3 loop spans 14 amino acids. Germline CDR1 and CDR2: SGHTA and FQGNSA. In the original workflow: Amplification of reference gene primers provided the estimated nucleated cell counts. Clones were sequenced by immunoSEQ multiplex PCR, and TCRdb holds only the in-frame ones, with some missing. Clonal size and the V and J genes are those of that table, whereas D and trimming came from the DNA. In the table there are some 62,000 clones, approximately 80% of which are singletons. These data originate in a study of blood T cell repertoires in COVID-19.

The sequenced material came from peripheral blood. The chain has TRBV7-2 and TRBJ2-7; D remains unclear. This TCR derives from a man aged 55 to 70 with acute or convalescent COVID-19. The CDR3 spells CASILTRSSYEQYF. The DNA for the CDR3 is TGTGCCAGCATCCTAACTCGAAGCTCCTACGAGCAGTACTTC.